The 19 T cell receptor beta chains listed next were all sequenced from one sample in a study of T cells in Graves' hyperthyroidism and ophthalmopathy (dated by TCRdb to between 2018 and 2020). Libraries were prepared through multiplex PCR. For sequencing, an Illumina HiSeq 2000 was employed. The TCR beta CDR3 regions were amplified from the RNA transcripts. For the first round of RT-PCR on the TCR CDR3, the HTBI primer set was used together with the Qiagen OneStep RT-PCR kit. The public reads were quality trimmed at Q25 with fastp and then assembled into clones with MiXCR by TCRdb, keeping productive beta chains. Every CDR3 protein is listed once, alongside the most common genes and DNA of its rows. The table for this sample lists some 140,000 distinct CDR3 sequences; roughly a fifth of them were counted only once. About 67% of the sample lies in the top ten. The sequencing sample was made of blood. These receptors originate from a woman in her 50s with Graves' hyperthyroidism that later progressed to Graves' ophthalmopathy.

On this clonotype: A read error may be the cause here, since a much bigger clone is one base away. J is TRBJ2-5 and V is TRBV7-3; the D gene is possibly TRBD2 (5 bases). The CDR3 has 15 amino acids. Between the trimmed V and J ends, which lost 2 bases and 4 bases, there was a span of 14 bases. Germline CDR1 SGHTA, CDR2 FQGTGA. The CDR3 DNA reads as TGTGCCAGCAGCTTAGCAACGGGTCGGGGAGAGACCCAGTACTTC. As protein: CASSLATGRGETQYF.

This clonotype was seen more than once but under ten times. A much larger clone lies one base from this, so it may be a read error. This chain links TRBV18 with TRBJ1-1; D not resolved. CDR1 is KGHSH and CDR2 is LQKENI in the germline V gene. The CDR3 spans 13 residues. The CDR3 is CANSPLEGTEAFF. CDR3 nucleotides: TGTGCCAACTCACCACTCGAGGGCACTGAAGCTTTCTTT.

The chain has TRBV6-2 or TRBV6-3 and TRBJ2-2; 7 positions agree with TRBD1. Per the germline V gene, CDR1 is MNHEY and CDR2 is SVGEGT. The CDR3 extends over 15 amino acids. V lost 4 bases to trimming and J lost 2 bases; unmatched junction nucleotides: 4. This CDR3 is CASSLTGKNTGELFF. CDR3 nucleotides: TGTGCCAGCAGTTTGACAGGGAAAAACACCGGGGAGCTGTTTTTT.

This clonotype has a count of ten or more. The V and J genes are TRBV6-1 and TRBJ2-7, with 7 bases matching TRBD1. The CDR3 is 13 amino acids. J lost 2 bases, V lost 7 bases, and 5 bases had no gene match. Germline V gene data show CDR1 as MNHNS and CDR2 as SASEGT. This CDR3 reads CASTGGLAYEQYF. CDR3 DNA sequence: TGTGCCAGCACAGGGGGTCTAGCCTACGAGCAGTACTTC.

In this sample, this clonotype turned up many times. The CDR3 here is CSASRDSLTGELFF. The CDR3 DNA reads TGCAGTGCTAGCCGGGACAGTCTCACCGGGGAGCTGTTTTTT. The chain couples TRBV20-1 to TRBJ2-2, with 7 bases lining up with TRBD1. V shed 3 bases, J shed 4 bases, and the junction held 5 bases outside the gene matches. CDR1 is DFQATT, CDR2 SNEGSKA, per germline (reference sequence). The CDR3 totals 14 residues.

This clonotype was recorded many times. This rearrangement joins TRBV12-3 or TRBV12-4 to TRBJ1-2; 7 bases fit TRBD1. CDR3 size: 14 residues. With V trimmed by 3 bases and J by 6 bases, 7 bases remained unmatched. CDR3 protein: CASSFRQGGNGYTF. In DNA form, the CDR3 reads TGTGCCAGCAGTTTTCGACAGGGAGGGAATGGCTACACCTTC.

This clonotype was picked up many times. This rearrangement joins TRBV28 to TRBJ1-2, with no clear D. V lost 5 bases and J 0 bases, leaving 10 bases between the germline ends. The CDR3 totals 14 residues. The germline gives CDR1 MDHEN, CDR2 SYDVKM. The DNA for the CDR3 is TGTGCCAGCAGTCGGGCCACCTCTAACTATGGCTACACCTTC. Residues: CASSRATSNYGYTF.

This clonotype was counted ten times or more. V gene TRBV20-1 combines with J gene TRBJ2-1; a possible D gene is TRBD2 (5 bases). CDR1 DFQATT and CDR2 SNEGSKA come from the germline V gene (reference sequence). The CDR3 is 15 amino acids. V lost 3 bases and J 7 bases, leaving 19 bases between the germline ends. This CDR3 reads CSARDPLREKNEQFF. Here the CDR3 DNA reads TGCAGTGCTAGGGACCCCTTGAGGGAGAAGAATGAGCAGTTCTTC.

Many counts were recorded for this clonotype. The chain combines TRBV7-9 with TRBJ2-1; D is perhaps TRBD2 (6 bases). The germline V gene has CDR1 SEHNR and CDR2 FQNEAQ (reference sequence). The CDR3 sequence is 14 residues long. V was trimmed by 4 bases and J by 5 bases, leaving 12 bases between them. CDR3 coding DNA: TGTGCCAGCAGCTCTCGGGACTGGGACAATGAGCAGTTCTTC. It encodes CASSSRDWDNEQFF.

In its sample, this clonotype was seen many times. The V call is TRBV5-8, the J call TRBJ2-1; TRBD1 agrees at 9 bases. Germline V gene lookup returns CDR1 SGHTS and CDR2 YDEGEE. The CDR3 runs to 16 residues. The trim removed 4 bases at V and 1 base at J, leaving 6 bases unmatched. For the CDR3, the DNA is TGTGCCAGCAGCGTGGACAGGGGATTATCCTACAATGAGCAGTTCTTC. Encoded protein: CASSVDRGLSYNEQFF.

This clonotype was counted a few times. The CDR3 loop reads CASSEHDTQYF. In DNA, the CDR3 is TGTGCCAGCAGTGAGCACGATACGCAGTATTTT. V gene TRBV6-1 combines with J gene TRBJ2-3; unclear D gene. The CDR3 runs 11 residues. Germline CDR1 is MNHNS and CDR2 is SASEGT. Trimming removed 3 bases at V and 6 bases at J, with 4 bases between.

This clonotype has at least ten counts. The genes are TRBV6-1 and TRBJ2-7; 8 nucleotides match TRBD1. Trimming at V came to 6 bases and at J to 4 bases, leaving 8 bases not matched to a gene. CDR1 and CDR2 from the germline V gene are MNHNS and SASEGT. The CDR3 is 14 amino acids. The CDR3 sequence is CASRERQGWYEQYF. CDR3 nucleotides: TGTGCCAGCAGGGAGAGACAGGGGTGGTACGAGCAGTACTTC.

This clonotype was seen just once. This rearrangement joins TRBV27 to TRBJ1-4; 7 bases map to TRBD1. The CDR3 consists of 15 residues. The V and J ends lost 6 bases and 1 base, in that order; junction bases with no gene match: 5. Germline V lookup: CDR1 MNHEY, CDR2 SMNVEV (reference sequence). The CDR3 loop reads CASREGAGTNEKLFF. CDR3 nucleotides: TGTGCCAGCAGGGAGGGGGCAGGAACTAATGAAAAACTGTTTTTT. Complete variable domain (other parts from reference TRBV27 and TRBJ1-4): EAQVTQNPRYLITVTGKKLTVTCSQNMNHEYMSWYRQDPGLGLRQIYYSMNVEVTDKGDVPEGYKVSRKEKRNFPLILESPSPNQTSLYFCASREGAGTNEKLFFGSGTQLSVL.

The sample holds many counts of this clonotype. The chain recombines TRBV18 with TRBJ1-1; TRBD1 is a possible D gene (5 bases). Germline CDR1 is KGHSH and CDR2 is LQKENI. The ends were cut back, 0 bases at V and 5 bases at J, with 7 bases in the middle. The CDR3 is made up of 13 amino acids. CDR3 sequence: CASSPPGATEAFF. The CDR3 DNA is TGTGCCAGCTCACCACCAGGGGCTACTGAAGCTTTCTTT.

The J gene is TRBJ1-2, the V gene TRBV28, with D uncertain. The V end was cut by 5 bases, the J end by 0 bases, with 7 bases between. The CDR3 contains 13 residues. CDR1 MDHEN and CDR2 SYDVKM come from the germline V gene. CDR3 region: CASSQSTNYGYTF. CDR3 DNA sequence: TGTGCCAGCAGTCAAAGTACTAACTATGGCTACACCTTC.

There are many counts of this clonotype. The chain recombines TRBV12-3 or TRBV12-4 with TRBJ1-1; D ambiguous. The V end was cut by 6 bases, the J end by 4 bases, with 12 bases between. The CDR3 has 13 residues. The CDR3 sequence is CASRARAVTEAFF. The DNA for the CDR3 is TGTGCCAGCAGAGCAAGGGCGGTCACTGAAGCTTTCTTT.

This clonotype showed up many times. CDR3 sequence reads: CASSENVRRSGNTIYF. Written as DNA, the CDR3 is TGTGCCAGCAGTGAAAACGTCAGGAGATCTGGAAACACCATATATTTT. The J gene is TRBJ1-3, the V gene TRBV2; unclear D gene. The CDR3 consists of 16 residues. Trimming took off 2 bases at V and 1 base at J, with 12 bases between the two ends. Germline CDR1 is SNHLY and CDR2 is FYNNEI.

The table lists this clonotype with many counts. J is TRBJ1-1 and V is TRBV5-1, with 9 bases that match TRBD1. The CDR3 has 15 amino acids. V shed 4 bases and J 1 base; nucleotides not matched to a gene: 5. Germline V gene lookup returns CDR1 SGHRS and CDR2 YFSETQ. CDR3 sequence reads: CASSPTGGTNTEAFF. DNA of the CDR3: TGCGCCAGCAGCCCGACAGGGGGAACGAACACTGAAGCTTTCTTT. Full variable domain (rest looked up from reference TRBV5-1 and TRBJ1-1): KAGVTQTPRYLIKTRGQQVTLSCSPISGHRSVSWYQQTPGQGLQFLFEYFSETQRNKGNFPGRFSGRQFSNSRSEMNVSTLELGDSALYLCASSPTGGTNTEAFFGQGTRLTVV.

This chain joins TRBV3-1 and TRBJ2-1, with 9 bases matching TRBD2. CDR3 size: 18 residues. Trimming cost V 3 bases and J 9 bases; bases outside gene matches: 18. Germline V gives CDR1 LGHDT, CDR2 YNNKEL (reference sequence). CDR3 nucleotides: TGTGCCAGCAGCCAGAGGGGGGCGGGAGGGGAGTACAAGCCTGAGCAGTTCTTC. It specifies CASSQRGAGGEYKPEQFF.